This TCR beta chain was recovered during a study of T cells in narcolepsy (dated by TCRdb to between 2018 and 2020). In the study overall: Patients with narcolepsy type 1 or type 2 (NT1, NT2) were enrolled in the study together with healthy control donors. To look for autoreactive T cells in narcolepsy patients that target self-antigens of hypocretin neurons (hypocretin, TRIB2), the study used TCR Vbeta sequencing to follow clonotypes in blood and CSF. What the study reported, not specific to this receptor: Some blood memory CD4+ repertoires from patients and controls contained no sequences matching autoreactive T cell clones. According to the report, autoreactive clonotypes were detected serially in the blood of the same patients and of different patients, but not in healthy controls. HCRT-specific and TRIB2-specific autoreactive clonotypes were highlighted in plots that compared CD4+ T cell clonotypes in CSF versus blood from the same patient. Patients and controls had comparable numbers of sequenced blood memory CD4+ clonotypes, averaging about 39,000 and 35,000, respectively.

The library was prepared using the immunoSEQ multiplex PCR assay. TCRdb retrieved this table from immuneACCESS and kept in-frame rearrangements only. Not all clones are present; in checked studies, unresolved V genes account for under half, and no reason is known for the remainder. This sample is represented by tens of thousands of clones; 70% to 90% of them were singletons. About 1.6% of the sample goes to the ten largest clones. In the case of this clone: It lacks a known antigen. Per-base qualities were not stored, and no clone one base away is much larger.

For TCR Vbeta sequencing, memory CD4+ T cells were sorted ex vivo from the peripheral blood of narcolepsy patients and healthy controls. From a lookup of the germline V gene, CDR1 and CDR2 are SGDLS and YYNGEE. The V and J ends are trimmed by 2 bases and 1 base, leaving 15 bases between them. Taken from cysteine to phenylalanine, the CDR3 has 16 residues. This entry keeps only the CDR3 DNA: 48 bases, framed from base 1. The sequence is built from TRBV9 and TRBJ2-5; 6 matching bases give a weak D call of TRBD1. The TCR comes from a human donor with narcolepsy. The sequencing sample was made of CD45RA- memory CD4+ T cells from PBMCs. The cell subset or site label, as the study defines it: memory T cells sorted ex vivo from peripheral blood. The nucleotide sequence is TGTGCCAGCAGCGTGGGGGCAGGGGACATCCAAGAGACCCAGTACTTC. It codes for CASSVGAGDIQETQYF.